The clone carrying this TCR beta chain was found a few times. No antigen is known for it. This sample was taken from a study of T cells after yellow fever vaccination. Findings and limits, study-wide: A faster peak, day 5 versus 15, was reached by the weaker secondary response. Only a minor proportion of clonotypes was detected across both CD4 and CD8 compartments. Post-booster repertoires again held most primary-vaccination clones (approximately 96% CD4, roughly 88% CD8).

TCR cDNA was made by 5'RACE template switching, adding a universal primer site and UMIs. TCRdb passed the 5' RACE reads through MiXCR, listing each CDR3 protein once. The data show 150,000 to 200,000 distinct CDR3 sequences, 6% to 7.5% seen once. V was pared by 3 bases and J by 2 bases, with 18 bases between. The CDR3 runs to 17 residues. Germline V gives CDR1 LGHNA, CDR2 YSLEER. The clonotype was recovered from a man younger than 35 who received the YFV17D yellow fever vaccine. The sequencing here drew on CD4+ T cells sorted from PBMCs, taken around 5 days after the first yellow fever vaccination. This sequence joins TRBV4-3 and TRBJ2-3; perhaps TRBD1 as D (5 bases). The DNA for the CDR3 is TGCGCCAGCAGCCACTCACAGAGACAGAGTTACACAGATACGCAGTATTTT. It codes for CASSHSQRQSYTDTQYF.